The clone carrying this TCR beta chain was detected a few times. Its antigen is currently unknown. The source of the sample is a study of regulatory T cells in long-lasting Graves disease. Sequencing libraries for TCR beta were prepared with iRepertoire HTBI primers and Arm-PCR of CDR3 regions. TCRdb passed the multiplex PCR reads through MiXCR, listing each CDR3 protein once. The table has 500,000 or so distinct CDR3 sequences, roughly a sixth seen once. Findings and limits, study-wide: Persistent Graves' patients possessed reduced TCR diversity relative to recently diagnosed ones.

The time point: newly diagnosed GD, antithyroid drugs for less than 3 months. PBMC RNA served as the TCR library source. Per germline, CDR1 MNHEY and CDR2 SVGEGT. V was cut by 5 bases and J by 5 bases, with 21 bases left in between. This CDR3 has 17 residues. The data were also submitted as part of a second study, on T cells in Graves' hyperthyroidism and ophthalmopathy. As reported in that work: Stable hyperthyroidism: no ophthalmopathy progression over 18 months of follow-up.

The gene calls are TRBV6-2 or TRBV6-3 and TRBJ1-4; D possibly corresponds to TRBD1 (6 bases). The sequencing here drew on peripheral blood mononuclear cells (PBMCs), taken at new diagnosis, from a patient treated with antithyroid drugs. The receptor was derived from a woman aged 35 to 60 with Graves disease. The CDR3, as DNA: TGTGCCAGCAGTGACGTGACAGGTGACAACAAGAATGAAAAACTGTTTTTT. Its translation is CASSDVTGDNKNEKLFF.